The clone carrying this T cell receptor beta chain was counted at least ten times. Its antigen is unidentified. Trimming removed 6 bases from V and 8 bases from J; junction bases left unmatched: 10. The CDR3 runs 14 residues. Germline V CDR1 and CDR2: DFQATT, SNEGSKA (reference sequence). Libraries from sorted cells used about 970,000 T cells (CD4+ or CD8+). The sample is drawn from a study of neurological immune-mediated disorders. As for the cDNA, it was generated by 5'RACE with 10-nucleotide random UMIs. Each CDR3 protein gets one entry after TCRdb re-called the 5' RACE reads with MiXCR. The sample has roughly 20,000 distinct CDR3 sequences, 13% to 15% seen once. Study-level points and caveats: The level of TCR clonal expansion was highest in patients with HTLV-1-associated myelopathy and lowest in multiple sclerosis, where it fell below the level seen in healthy controls.

V and J are TRBV20-1 and TRBJ1-6, with 7 bases aligning to TRBD1. The receptor was derived from a woman aged 60 to 75 with HTLV-1-associated myelopathy (HAM/TSP). Sequencing was performed on CD4+ T cells from blood. In DNA, the CDR3 is TGCAGTGCCAAACGTCGGGACAGCTATTCACCCCTCCACTTT. It translates to CSAKRRDSYSPLHF.